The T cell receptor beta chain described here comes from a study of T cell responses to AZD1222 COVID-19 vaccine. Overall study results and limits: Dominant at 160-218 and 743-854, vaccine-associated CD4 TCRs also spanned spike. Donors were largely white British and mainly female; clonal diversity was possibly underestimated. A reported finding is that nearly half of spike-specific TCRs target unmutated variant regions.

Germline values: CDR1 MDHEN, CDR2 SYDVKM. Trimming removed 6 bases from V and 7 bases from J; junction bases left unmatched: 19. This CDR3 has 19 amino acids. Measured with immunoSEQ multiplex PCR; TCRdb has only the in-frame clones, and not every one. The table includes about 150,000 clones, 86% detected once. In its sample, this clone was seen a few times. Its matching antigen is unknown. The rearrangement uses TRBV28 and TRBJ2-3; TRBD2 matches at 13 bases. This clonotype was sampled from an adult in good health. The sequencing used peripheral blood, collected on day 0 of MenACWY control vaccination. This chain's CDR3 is CASRPRTLAGGLSRYTQYF. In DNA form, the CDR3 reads TGTGCCAGCAGACCCCGGACACTAGCGGGGGGGCTTAGTAGGTATACGCAGTATTTT.